This TCR beta chain was identified during a study of shared clonotypes between healthy human individuals. Germline loops: CDR1 SGHAT, CDR2 FQNNGV. Trimming left V 3 bases short and J 8 bases short, with 10 bases between. The CDR3 loop spans 12 amino acids. CD8 cells regarded as naive lacked CD45RO, were positively chosen for CCR7, and omitted terminally differentiated effector memory CD45RA+ cells. The DNA input per sorted-subset replicate PCR was about 190 ng, corresponding to some 27,000 T cell genomes. Sequencing used immunoSEQ multiplex PCR; TCRdb keeps in-frame clones, though not all of them. The table includes over 2 million clones, just under 95% detected once. Details on this clone: The same CDR3 also results from other DNA sequences found in this sample.

The chain employs TRBV11-2 and TRBJ1-1, with a possible D match to TRBD1 (5 bases). This receptor was taken from a man younger than 30 in good health. The sample taken for sequencing was naive CD8+ T cells sorted from blood. DNA for the CDR3: TGTGCCAGCAGCTTGGGGGGAGGGGAAGCTTTCTTT. Protein: CASSLGGGEAFF.